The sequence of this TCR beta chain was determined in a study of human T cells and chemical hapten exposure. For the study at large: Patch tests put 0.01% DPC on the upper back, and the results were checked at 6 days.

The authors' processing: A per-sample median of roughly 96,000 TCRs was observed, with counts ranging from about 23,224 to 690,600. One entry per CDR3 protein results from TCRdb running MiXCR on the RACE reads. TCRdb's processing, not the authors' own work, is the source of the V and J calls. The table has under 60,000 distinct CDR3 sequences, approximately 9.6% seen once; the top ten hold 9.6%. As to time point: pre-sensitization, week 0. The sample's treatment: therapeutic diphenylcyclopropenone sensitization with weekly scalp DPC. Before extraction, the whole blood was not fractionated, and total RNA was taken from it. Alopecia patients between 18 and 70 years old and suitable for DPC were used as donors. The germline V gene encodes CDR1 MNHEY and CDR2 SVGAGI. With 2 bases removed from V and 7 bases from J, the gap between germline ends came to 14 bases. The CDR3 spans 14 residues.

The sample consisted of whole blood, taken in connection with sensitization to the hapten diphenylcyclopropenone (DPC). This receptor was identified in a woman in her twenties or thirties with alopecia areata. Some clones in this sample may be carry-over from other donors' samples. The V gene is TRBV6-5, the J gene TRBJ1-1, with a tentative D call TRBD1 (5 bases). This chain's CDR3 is CASSYERRRGEAFF. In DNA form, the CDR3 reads TGTGCCAGCAGTTACGAGCGCCGAAGGGGTGAAGCTTTCTTT.